This T cell receptor (beta chain) was observed in a study of shared clonotypes between healthy human individuals. The data were produced by immunoSEQ multiplex PCR, yet TCRdb's version contains in-frame clones alone and is incomplete. The sample gives some 2 million clones, about 95% of which show up once; roughly 1% is in the top ten. The V gene lost 0 bases and the J gene lost 4 bases, with 7 bases spanning the gap. CDR1 is SGDLS, CDR2 YYNGEE, per germline. CDR3 length: 13 amino acids. Turning to this clone: This may come from a read error, since a much larger clone is one base off. This sample includes further DNA sequences coding for the same CDR3.

Naive CD8 cells lacked CD45RO, underwent positive selection for CCR7 and left out terminally differentiated effector memory CD45RA+ cells. The sequence came from a young man in good health. Material for sequencing was naive CD8+ T cells sorted from blood. This chain joins TRBV9 and TRBJ1-1; D unclear. Here the CDR3 DNA reads TGTGCCAGCAGCGTAGAGGGTGGCACTGAAGCTTTCTTT. Protein sequence: CASSVEGGTEAFF. The variable domain in full, with the rest retrieved from reference TRBV9 and TRBJ1-1, is DSGVTQTPKHLITATGQRVTLRCSPRSGDLSVYWYQQSLDQGLQFLIQYYNGEERAKGNILERFSAQQFPDLHSELNLSSLELGDSALYFCASSVEGGTEAFFGQGTRLTVV.